This TCR beta chain was sequenced during a study of shared clonotypes between healthy human individuals. This CDR3 is built from 18 residues. TCRdb's copy holds only in-frame clones and misses some; the assay was immunoSEQ multiplex PCR. The table shows roughly 490,000 clones, with about 80% occurring only once. The V gene is TRBV21-1, the J gene TRBJ2-7; no check of the table's D call, TRBD1, against the DNA was made. TRBV21-1 represents a pseudogene. The receptor's source is a middle-aged woman in good health. Some clones in this sample may be carry-over from other donors' samples. The sequencing input was PBMCs. CDR3 sequence: CASSKKAGATKASYEQYF. For the CDR3, the DNA is TGTGCCAGCAGCAAAAAAGCAGGGGCCACCAAGGCGAGCTACGAGCAGTACTTC.